The 9 T cell receptor beta chains below come from one sample, sequenced in a study of OX40 agonist ivuxolimab in advanced cancers. The method behind the library was the immunoSEQ multiplex PCR assay. Here the immuneACCESS table is served through TCRdb, limited to in-frame sequences with V and J called. Missing clones are a known gap in these copies; in checked studies unresolved V genes cover under half, and the rest lacks a known reason. The sample table holds some 99,000 clones, of which roughly nine tenths were seen once. Of the sample, 0.5% is held by the ten largest clones. The sample consisted of CD4+ or CD8+ T cells sorted from blood, taken in a trial of the OX40 agonist ivuxolimab. The receptors originated from an adult with an advanced solid tumor such as melanoma, head and neck, liver or kidney cancer.

The rearrangement joins TRBV7-9 to TRBJ1-1; D unclear. V dropped 7 bases and J dropped 2 bases, with 8 bases sitting between them. The CDR3 has 12 amino acids. The germline V gene has CDR1 SEHNR and CDR2 FQNEAQ (reference sequence). CDR3: CASTDVNTEAFF. DNA of the CDR3: TGTGCCAGCACCGATGTTAACACTGAAGCTTTCTTT.

This chain joins TRBV5-5 and TRBJ1-5, with 11 positions matching TRBD1. The V segment lost 0 bases and the J segment 6 bases; nucleotides outside the gene matches: 8. The germline V gene has CDR1 SGHKS and CDR2 YYEKEE (reference sequence). CDR3 size: 17 residues. CDR3 DNA sequence: TGTGCCAGCAGCTTGGGCCCCGGGACAGGGGGAGTTCAGCCCCAGCATTTT. Its protein is CASSLGPGTGGVQPQHF.

V usage is TRBV18 and J usage is TRBJ2-7; possible D gene TRBD1, 6 bases. Germline V gives CDR1 KGHSH, CDR2 LQKENI. Trimming took 2 bases from V and 4 from J, leaving 15 bases between them. The CDR3 totals 15 residues. The CDR3 sequence: CASSPVKGQGYEQYF. DNA for the CDR3: TGTGCCAGCTCACCAGTTAAGGGGCAGGGGTACGAGCAGTACTTC.

The rearrangement links TRBV6-5 to TRBJ1-3; D is undetermined. Germline CDR1 MNHEY, CDR2 SVGAGI. CDR3 size: 15 residues. Deletions cut 2 bases from V and 2 bases from J, with 10 bases between. The CDR3 loop is CASSYADGTGNTIYF. The CDR3, as DNA: TGTGCCAGCAGTTACGCGGACGGAACTGGAAACACCATATATTTT.

The CDR3 reads CASTPWNEQFF. The CDR3, as DNA: TGTGCCAGCACTCCGTGGAATGAGCAGTTCTTC. This sequence joins TRBV7-9 and TRBJ2-1; D gene ambiguous. Trimming stripped 7 bases from V and 7 bases from J, with 8 bases between. CDR3 length: 11 residues. CDR1 SEHNR and CDR2 FQNEAQ come from the germline V gene (reference sequence).

This chain uses TRBV7-9 with TRBJ1-1; weak D call: TRBD1 (5 bases). V was pared by 0 bases and J by 2 bases, with 7 bases between. CDR1 and CDR2 from the germline V gene are SEHNR and FQNEAQ (reference sequence). This CDR3 has 14 residues. The DNA of the CDR3 is TGTGCCAGCAGCTTAGCTCAGGGCAACACTGAAGCTTTCTTT. It specifies CASSLAQGNTEAFF.

This clone was detected only a few times. This chain links TRBV5-1 with TRBJ2-2; 7 bases map to TRBD1. The CDR3 loop spans 15 amino acids. Germline V gene lookup returns CDR1 SGHRS and CDR2 YFSETQ. Trimming took 1 base from V and 6 from J; bases not matched to a gene: 6. In DNA form, the CDR3 reads TGCGCCAGCAGCTTGACGACGACAGGGTCCGGGGAGCTGTTTTTT. As protein: CASSLTTTGSGELFF. The entire variable domain, with the rest obtained from reference TRBV5-1 and TRBJ2-2, is as follows: KAGVTQTPRYLIKTRGQQVTLSCSPISGHRSVSWYQQTPGQGLQFLFEYFSETQRNKGNFPGRFSGRQFSNSRSEMNVSTLELGDSALYLCASSLTTTGSGELFFGEGSRLTVL.

The chain has TRBV7-2 and TRBJ2-1, with D perhaps TRBD1 (6 bases). Germline V gene sequence: CDR1 SGHTA, CDR2 FQGNSA. The V gene lost 1 base and the J gene lost 9 bases, with 10 bases spanning the gap. The CDR3 contains 13 residues. CDR3 sequence (DNA): TGTGCCAGCAGCTTAGTTGTGGACAGTGAGCAGTTCTTC. Its protein product is CASSLVVDSEQFF.

V gene TRBV28 combines with J gene TRBJ1-1; TRBD1 is a possible D gene (5 bases). This CDR3 is built from 13 residues. Germline CDR1 and CDR2: MDHEN and SYDVKM. V was trimmed by 8 bases and J by 4 bases, leaving 14 bases between them. CDR3 sequence reads: CASHLPRGTEAFF. In nucleotides, the CDR3 is TGTGCCAGCCACCTCCCTAGGGGCACTGAAGCTTTCTTT.